A single sample gave rise to the 2 T cell receptor beta chains below, sequenced in a study of blood T cells in healthy people across ages. With a J-beta primer mix and a sample-barcoded 5' primer, a second PCR ran about 6 to 11 cycles. Each CDR3 protein is one row after TCRdb ran MiXCR on the 5' RACE reads. The data contain some 750,000 distinct CDR3 sequences, 20% to 25% of them singletons. Sequencing was carried out using blood. These receptor sequences come from a man aged 70 or older in good health.

The chain is built from TRBV18 and TRBJ2-3, with TRBD1 identical over 8 bases. Germline CDR1 is KGHSH and CDR2 is LQKENI. The junction had 5 bases not matched to a gene; V was cut back by 3 bases and J by 3 bases. The CDR3 extends over 15 amino acids. The chain's CDR3 is CASSPDRAVTDTQYF. The DNA of the CDR3 is TGTGCCAGCTCACCGGACAGGGCGGTAACAGATACGCAGTATTTT. Complete variable domain (other parts from reference TRBV18 and TRBJ2-3): NAGVMQNPRHLVRRRGQEARLRCSPMKGHSHVYWYRQLPEEGLKFMVYLQKENIIDESGMPKERFSAEFPKEGPSILRIQQVVRGDSAAYFCASSPDRAVTDTQYFGPGTRLTVL.

This clonotype was picked up a small number of times. The chain is built from TRBV5-1 and TRBJ2-5; TRBD1 or TRBD2 may be the D gene (5 bases each). Germline V gene lookup returns CDR1 SGHRS and CDR2 YFSETQ. With 2 bases removed from V and 3 bases from J, the gap between germline ends came to 20 bases. The CDR3 is 17 residues long. In DNA form, the CDR3 reads TGCGCCAGCAGCTTACACCGGGGCAGGATGGGAAAAGAGACCCAGTACTTC. This codes for CASSLHRGRMGKETQYF.